This T cell receptor beta chain was documented in a study of shared clonotypes between healthy human individuals. The wider study: Donors had three CD4 naive, three CD4 memory, two CD8 naive and one CD8 memory plate apiece.

V gave up 6 bases and J gave up 3 bases, with 12 bases separating them. Germline CDR1 reads SGDLS; CDR2 reads YYNGEE. The CDR3 has 13 amino acids. Here immunoSEQ multiplex PCR was the method, and the copy in TCRdb shows in-frame clones only, minus some. The sample lists around 2,000,000 clones, about 94% occurring once. Selected positively for CCR7 and CD45RO-negative, naive CD8 cells excluded terminally differentiated effector memory CD45RA+ cells. This clonotype originated in a man aged 18 to 35 in good health. This sequence joins TRBV9 and TRBJ2-5, with D possibly being TRBD2 (6 bases). Sequences were obtained from naive CD8+ T cells sorted from blood. CDR3 residues: CASTAPSEETQYF. The CDR3, as DNA: TGTGCCAGCACCGCCCCTAGCGAAGAGACCCAGTACTTC.